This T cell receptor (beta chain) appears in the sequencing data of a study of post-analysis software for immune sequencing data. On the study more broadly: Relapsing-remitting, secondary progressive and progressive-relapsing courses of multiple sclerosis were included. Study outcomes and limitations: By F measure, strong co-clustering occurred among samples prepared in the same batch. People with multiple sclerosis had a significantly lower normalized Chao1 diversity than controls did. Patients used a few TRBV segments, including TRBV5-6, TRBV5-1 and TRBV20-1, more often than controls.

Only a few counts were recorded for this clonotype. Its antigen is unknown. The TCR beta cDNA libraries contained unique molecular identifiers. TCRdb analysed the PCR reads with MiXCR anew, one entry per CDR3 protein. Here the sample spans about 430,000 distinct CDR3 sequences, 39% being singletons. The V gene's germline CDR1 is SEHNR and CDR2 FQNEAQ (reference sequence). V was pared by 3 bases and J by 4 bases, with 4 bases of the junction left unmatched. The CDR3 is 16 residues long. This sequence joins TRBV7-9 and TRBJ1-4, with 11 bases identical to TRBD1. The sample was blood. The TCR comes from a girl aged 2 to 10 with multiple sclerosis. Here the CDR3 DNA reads TGTGCCAGCAGCTTCGGGGGGACAGGGGGTAATGAAAAACTGTTTTTT. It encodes CASSFGGTGGNEKLFF.